This entry lists 21 T cell receptor beta chains sequenced from one sample in a study of T cell repertoires in cytomegalovirus infection (dated by TCRdb to about 2019). These reads were obtained on an Illumina HiSeq 1500. TCRdb passed the public sequencing reads through fastp at Q25 and MiXCR, retaining productive beta sequences. Rows are combined by CDR3 protein, so each entry shows the most common genes and DNA. The sample table holds under 850,000 distinct CDR3 sequences, of which about 30% were seen once. The ten largest clones add up to about 20% of the sample. The treatment or condition label here, explained by the study, means: in vitro stimulation with specific CMV peptide epitopes to enrich CMV-specific T cells. These TCRs' antigens remain unknown. The starting material was cultured PBMCs, obtained from culture after CMV antigen stimulation. These receptor sequences come from a human donor in good health (CMV status not recorded). Some clones in this sample may be carry-over from other donors' samples.

In this sample, this clonotype turned up many times. CDR3 loop: CASSLAQVSGANVLTF. The CDR3 DNA reads TGTGCCAGCAGCTTAGCACAGGTCTCTGGGGCCAACGTCCTGACTTTC. J is TRBJ2-6 and V is TRBV7-2; weak D call: TRBD1 (5 bases). The V and J ends lost 0 bases and 0 bases respectively, with 6 bases between them. The CDR3 has 16 amino acids. The germline CDR1 and CDR2 sequences are SGHTA and FQGNSA.

The chain carries TRBV7-2 and TRBJ2-5; 10 bases align to TRBD2. The length of the CDR3 is 16 residues. The junction had 8 bases not matched to a gene; V was cut back by 3 bases and J by 4 bases. The germline V gene encodes CDR1 SGHTA and CDR2 FQGNSA. This chain's CDR3 is CASSFRAGGGGETQYF. Written as DNA, the CDR3 is TGTGCCAGCAGCTTCCGAGCGGGAGGGGGAGGAGAGACCCAGTACTTC.

The chain recombines TRBV11-2 with TRBJ1-2; no definite D call. The CDR3 contains 16 residues. Germline-derived CDR1 and CDR2 are SGHAT and FQNNGV. The ends were cut back, 5 bases at V and 5 bases at J, with 21 bases in the middle. The CDR3 coding sequence is TGTGCCAGCAGCCTGTCCCTAACTACGCTTGGGTATGGCTACACCTTC. It translates to CASSLSLTTLGYGYTF.

The DNA of the CDR3 is TGTGCCAGCAGCTTAGATGGGGTAACCACAAATGAAAAACTGTTTTTT. Its protein product is CASSLDGVTTNEKLFF. The V call is TRBV7-6, the J call TRBJ1-4; unclear D gene. Trimming removed 1 base from V and 5 bases from J, with 14 bases in between. This CDR3 has 16 residues. The germline gives CDR1 SGHVS, CDR2 FNYEAQ.

This clonotype has ten or more counts. The chain is built from TRBV7-6 and TRBJ2-7, with D uncertain. The CDR3 is 13 residues long. V was pared by 6 bases and J by 0 bases, with 9 bases between. The germline CDR1 and CDR2 sequences are SGHVS and FNYEAQ. CDR3 sequence: CASSLPGSYEQYF. As DNA, the CDR3 is TGTGCCAGCAGTTTGCCGGGCTCCTACGAGCAGTACTTC.

The rearrangement uses TRBV2 and TRBJ2-3; tentatively, D is TRBD2 (7 bases). This CDR3 contains 12 residues. Germline CDR1 and CDR2: SNHLY and FYNNEI. Trimming stripped 6 bases from V and 9 bases from J, with 13 bases between. This chain's CDR3 is CASSPEGGTQYF. CDR3 nucleotides: TGTGCCAGCAGCCCTGAGGGGGGGACGCAGTATTTT.

The sample holds one count of this clonotype. This chain connects TRBV11-2 to TRBJ2-7; D not certain. The CDR3 covers 13 residues. Looked up from germline, CDR1 is SGHAT and CDR2 is FQNNGV. V was clipped by 3 bases and J by 5 bases, with 11 bases between them. In DNA, the CDR3 is TGTGCCAGCAGCTTTCCATTTGCCCACGAGCAGTACTTC. Translating gives CASSFPFAHEQYF.

The chain carries TRBV28 and TRBJ2-3; 11 bases line up with TRBD2. V was pared by 3 bases and J by 0 bases, with 8 bases of the junction left unmatched. The CDR3 has 18 amino acids. Per germline, CDR1 MDHEN and CDR2 SYDVKM. The CDR3 region has the DNA TGTGCCAGCAGTTTGCTTACTAGCGGGGGCCCAAGCACAGATACGCAGTATTTT. Amino acids: CASSLLTSGGPSTDTQYF. Looking up the rest from reference TRBV28 and TRBJ2-3 gives the full variable domain: DVKVTQSSRYLVKRTGEKVFLECVQDMDHENMFWYRQDPGLGLRLIYFSYDVKMKEKGDIPEGYSVSREKKERFSLILESASTNQTSMYLCASSLLTSGGPSTDTQYFGPGTRLTVL.

CDR3 DNA sequence: TGTGCCAGCAGCTCAGGCTGGACAGGGTTCACCAAAAACATTCAGTACTTC. Its translation is CASSSGWTGFTKNIQYF. This chain connects TRBV5-6 to TRBJ2-4, with 8 nucleotides matching TRBD1. Germline loops: CDR1 SGHDT, CDR2 YYEEEE. This CDR3 region has 17 residues. Trimming took 3 bases from V and 2 from J; bases not matched to a gene: 10.

V gene TRBV11-2 combines with J gene TRBJ2-1; D remains ambiguous. V gave up 3 bases and J gave up 4 bases, with 10 bases separating them. Per germline, CDR1 SGHAT and CDR2 FQNNGV. This CDR3 contains 14 residues. The CDR3 spells CASSFGRPYNEQFF. The CDR3 region has the DNA TGTGCCAGCAGCTTTGGACGGCCGTACAATGAGCAGTTCTTC. The full variable domain, with the rest looked up from reference TRBV11-2 and TRBJ2-1, is EAGVAQSPRYKIIEKRQSVAFWCNPISGHATLYWYQQILGQGPKLLIQFQNNGVVDDSQLPKDRFSAERLKGVDSTLKIQPAKLEDSAVYLCASSFGRPYNEQFFGPGTRLTVL.

This clonotype appeared once. The chain carries TRBV2 and TRBJ2-3, with a tentative D call TRBD1 (6 bases). Per the germline V gene, CDR1 is SNHLY and CDR2 is FYNNEI. V shed 7 bases and J shed 0 bases, with 11 bases lying between them. The CDR3 length is 14 residues. DNA for the CDR3: TGTGCCAGCATGGGACAACCTAGCACAGATACGCAGTATTTT. Translated, it gives CASMGQPSTDTQYF.

CDR3 in DNA: TGTGCCACCAGCAGAGTGCGGGAGTATAGCAATCAGCCCCAGCATTTT. This gives the protein CATSRVREYSNQPQHF. The rearrangement joins TRBV15 to TRBJ1-5; unclear D gene. V lost 1 base to trimming and J lost 0 bases, with 10 bases between them. The CDR3 runs 16 residues. CDR1 and CDR2 from the germline V gene are LNHNV and YYDKDF (reference sequence).

The chain has TRBV4-3 and TRBJ2-5, with D hard to call. V was shortened by 0 bases and J by 5 bases, with 10 bases between the two germline ends. Germline values: CDR1 LGHNA, CDR2 YSLEER. The CDR3 runs 14 residues. Here the CDR3 reads CASSQDWSPETQYF. CDR3 DNA: TGCGCCAGCAGCCAAGATTGGTCTCCGGAGACCCAGTACTTC.

This clonotype was observed a single time. The CDR3 sequence: CSARDGVAGDTQYF. In DNA, the CDR3 is TGCAGTGCTAGAGATGGGGTAGCGGGAGACACGCAGTACTTC. This chain connects TRBV20-1 to TRBJ2-7, with TRBD2 identical over 9 bases. The CDR3 has 14 amino acids. Trimming cost V 0 bases and J 9 bases; bases outside gene matches: 9. The germline V gene encodes CDR1 DFQATT and CDR2 SNEGSKA (reference sequence).

This clonotype occurred a few times. The gene calls are TRBV15 and TRBJ2-7; 8 nucleotides agree with TRBD2. The junction had 3 bases not matched to a gene; V was cut back by 2 bases and J by 0 bases. The CDR3 has 15 residues. Per the germline V gene, CDR1 is LNHNV and CDR2 is YYDKDF (reference sequence). CDR3 bases: TGTGCCACCAGCAGACCCGGACTAGCCTCCTACGAGCAGTACTTC. It is translated as CATSRPGLASYEQYF.

This clonotype was recorded a few times. The V and J genes are TRBV7-2 and TRBJ1-3, with D unclear. There are 16 residues in the CDR3. The germline V and J ends were trimmed by 0 bases and 0 bases, with 9 bases remaining between them. Germline-derived CDR1 and CDR2 are SGHTA and FQGNSA. The CDR3 protein is CASSLALSSSGNTIYF. DNA of the CDR3: TGTGCCAGCAGCTTAGCGCTCAGTTCCTCTGGAAACACCATATATTTT.

The CDR3: CASSESIPTDTQYF. In DNA, the CDR3 is TGTGCCAGCAGTGAAAGCATTCCCACAGATACGCAGTATTTT. The chain is built from TRBV25-1 and TRBJ2-3; D gene uncertain. Between the trimmed V and J ends, which lost 2 bases and 2 bases, there was a span of 8 bases. CDR1 and CDR2 (germline): MGHDK, SYGVNS. The CDR3 totals 14 residues.

The chain carries TRBV18 and TRBJ2-6; unclear D gene. The ends were cut back, 1 base at V and 0 bases at J, with 4 bases in the middle. This CDR3 has 15 residues. Germline V gene data show CDR1 as KGHSH and CDR2 as LQKENI. CDR3 bases: TGTGCCAGCTCACCACGGCACTCTGGGGCCAACGTCCTGACTTTC. Translation: CASSPRHSGANVLTF.

The V and J genes are TRBV7-8 and TRBJ2-7; a possible D gene is TRBD2 (5 bases). CDR1 is SGHVS, CDR2 FQNEAQ, per germline. Deletions cut 5 bases from V and 5 bases from J, with 10 bases between. The CDR3 totals 12 residues. The CDR3 loop reads CASSPEVNEQYF. The CDR3 nucleotides read TGTGCCAGCAGCCCGGAGGTGAACGAGCAGTACTTC.

V usage is TRBV12-3 or TRBV12-4 and J usage is TRBJ2-1, with TRBD2 as a possible D gene (6 bases). The CDR3 sequence is 15 residues long. V lost 5 bases and J 2 bases, leaving 13 bases between the germline ends. The CDR3 DNA is TGTGCCAGCAGTGCCTACGGGGGTACCTACAATGAGCAGTTCTTC. This codes for CASSAYGGTYNEQFF.

This clonotype was observed a handful of times. The chain couples TRBV24-1 to TRBJ2-1; D unclear. CDR3 length equals 12 residues. V was shortened by 4 bases and J by 9 bases, with 9 bases between the two germline ends. CDR1 is KGHDR and CDR2 is SFDVKD in the germline V gene. The CDR3 here is CATSDTFSEQFF. CDR3 DNA sequence: TGTGCCACCAGTGACACTTTCTCTGAGCAGTTCTTC.